A single sample gave rise to the 8 T cell receptor beta chains below, sequenced in a study of OX40 agonist ivuxolimab in advanced cancers. TCRdb keeps only in-frame clones here, not all; method: immunoSEQ multiplex PCR. Of tens of thousands of clones in the sample, over 65% are singletons; the top ten hold approximately 3.1%. The specimen comprised CD4+ or CD8+ T cells sorted from blood, sampled in a trial of the OX40 agonist ivuxolimab. The receptors were sampled from an adult with an advanced solid tumor such as melanoma, head and neck, liver or kidney cancer.

The chain carries TRBV5-6 and TRBJ1-1, with TRBD1 identical over 10 bases. The length of the CDR3 is 15 residues. V was pared by 4 bases and J by 6 bases, with 9 bases of the junction left unmatched. The germline gives CDR1 SGHDT, CDR2 YYEEEE. Here the CDR3 DNA reads TGTGCCAGCAGCGCGTCCGGGACAGGGGCCCCTGAAGCTTTCTTT. It yields the protein CASSASGTGAPEAFF.

This rearrangement joins TRBV7-9 to TRBJ2-1, with D possibly called TRBD1 or TRBD2 (6 bases each). Germline V gene data show CDR1 as SEHNR and CDR2 as FQNEAQ (reference sequence). The CDR3 is 16 residues long. Trimming shortened V by 7 bases and J by 0 bases, and 16 bases separated the two germline ends. Written as DNA, the CDR3 is TGTGCCAGCACAGGTCGGGGGCTAAGCTCCTACAATGAGCAGTTCTTC. Protein sequence: CASTGRGLSSYNEQFF.

This chain joins TRBV5-1 and TRBJ1-5; 7 nucleotides agree with TRBD1. The V gene end was trimmed by 6 bases and the J gene end by 0 bases; junction bases not matched to a gene: 15. Germline values: CDR1 SGHRS, CDR2 YFSETQ. The CDR3 length is 18 residues. The CDR3 nucleotides read TGCGCCAGCATAACGGGACAGACAAACCAATATAGCAATCAGCCCCAGCATTTT. It encodes CASITGQTNQYSNQPQHF.

This clone was picked up one time. This chain uses TRBV9 with TRBJ2-5, with 8 bases lining up with TRBD2. V shed 5 bases, J shed 5 bases, and the junction held 11 bases outside the gene matches. This CDR3 comprises 15 residues. Germline V gene sequence: CDR1 SGDLS, CDR2 YYNGEE. The CDR3 here is CASSPTGGAGETQYF. In DNA form, the CDR3 reads TGTGCCAGCAGTCCCACCGGGGGGGCCGGGGAGACCCAGTACTTC.

The chain joins TRBV27 to TRBJ1-6; D remains unclear. Germline CDR1 reads MNHEY; CDR2 reads SMNVEV (reference sequence). Trimming shortened V by 7 bases and J by 4 bases, and 20 bases separated the two germline ends. The CDR3 runs to 17 residues. The CDR3 spells CASTPRPPSHYNSPLHF. Written as DNA, the CDR3 is TGTGCCAGCACCCCCCGACCCCCCAGTCATTATAATTCACCCCTCCACTTT.

The chain uses TRBV5-1 and TRBJ1-2; 7 nucleotides align to TRBD1. Germline values: CDR1 SGHRS, CDR2 YFSETQ. The CDR3 length is 13 residues. The V segment lost 7 bases and the J segment 5 bases; nucleotides outside the gene matches: 8. The CDR3 spells CASWGTDLYGYTF. The CDR3 DNA reads as TGCGCCAGCTGGGGGACAGATCTGTATGGCTACACCTTC.

The V call is TRBV7-6, the J call TRBJ2-4, with 7 bases identical to TRBD2. Looked up from germline, CDR1 is SGHVS and CDR2 is FNYEAQ. The ends lost 6 bases at V and 15 bases at J; junction bases unmatched: 14. The CDR3 runs to 13 residues. The CDR3 loop reads CASSLSQRGNLYF. The CDR3 bases are TGTGCCAGCAGTCTGTCCCAGCGGGGAAATCTGTACTTC.

This sequence joins TRBV19 and TRBJ1-3, with D possibly TRBD1 on 6 matching bases. Germline V gene data show CDR1 as LNHDA and CDR2 as SQIVND (reference sequence). This CDR3 is built from 15 residues. V gave up 5 bases and J gave up 2 bases, with 13 bases separating them. The DNA of the CDR3 is TGTGCCAGTAGTCGTTTACAGGGAACTGGAAACACCATATATTTT. It codes for CASSRLQGTGNTIYF.